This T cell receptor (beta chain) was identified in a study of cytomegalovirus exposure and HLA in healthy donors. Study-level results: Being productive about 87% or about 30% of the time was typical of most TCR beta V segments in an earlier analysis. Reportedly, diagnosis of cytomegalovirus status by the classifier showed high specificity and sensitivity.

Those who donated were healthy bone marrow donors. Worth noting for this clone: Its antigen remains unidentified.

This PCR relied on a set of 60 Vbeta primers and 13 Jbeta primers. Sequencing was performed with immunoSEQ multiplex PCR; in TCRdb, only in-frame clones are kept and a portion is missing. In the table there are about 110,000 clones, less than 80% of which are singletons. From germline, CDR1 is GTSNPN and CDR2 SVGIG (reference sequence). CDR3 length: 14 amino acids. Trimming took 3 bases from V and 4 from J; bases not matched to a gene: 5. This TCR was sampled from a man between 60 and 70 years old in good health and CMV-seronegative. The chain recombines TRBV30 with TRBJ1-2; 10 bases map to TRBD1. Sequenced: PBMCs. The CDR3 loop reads CAWRGQGSAYGYTF. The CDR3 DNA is TGTGCCTGGAGGGGACAGGGGTCGGCCTATGGCTACACCTTC.